This T cell receptor beta chain was recorded in a study of T cell clonotyping in hematopoietic cell transplantation. Turning to the study itself: Recipient samples before transplant were obtained post-cytoreduction.

V gave up 3 bases and J gave up 8 bases, with 13 bases separating them. Germline values: CDR1 MDHEN, CDR2 SYDVKM. The CDR3 contains 13 residues. Study conclusions and caveats: Broader posttransplant TCR repertoire diversity was predicted by graft donor and pretransplant recipient Inverse Simpson Index values. Pathologically expanded recipient clonotypes increased progressively from day 30 to day 180 as diversity fell.

Produced via immunoSEQ multiplex PCR; TCRdb's table is partial and in-frame only. The sample lists around 9,100 clones; around 85% were seen once. Time point in this sample: recipient sample about 28 days before transplant, after cytoreduction. As concerns this clone: The antigen is not known.

V and J are TRBV28 and TRBJ1-2; D perhaps matches TRBD1 (5 bases). Material: peripheral blood mononuclear cells, obtained before stem cell transplant. The TCR was taken from a man aged 55 to 70 with acute myeloid leukemia. Some clones in this sample may be carry-over from other donors' samples. The CDR3 nucleotides read TGTGCCAGCAGTTTGGGGGGATGGTTAGGCTACACCTTC. It yields the protein CASSLGGWLGYTF.